One sample yielded the 16 T cell receptor beta chains listed below, sequenced in a study of blood T cell repertoires in COVID-19. TCRdb keeps only in-frame clones here, not all; method: immunoSEQ multiplex PCR. The table has 200,000 to 250,000 clones, 88% seen once; the top ten hold 3% to 4%. The sample was PBMCs or T cells enriched from blood (not recorded which). The receptors stem from a woman younger than 45 who had been exposed to COVID-19.

This chain connects TRBV30 to TRBJ2-6; unclear D gene. CDR1 is GTSNPN and CDR2 is SVGIG in the germline V gene (reference sequence). V was cut by 5 bases and J by 0 bases, with 5 bases left in between. The CDR3 sequence is 13 residues long. This chain's CDR3 is CAWEHSGANVLTF. CDR3 in DNA: TGTGCCTGGGAACACTCTGGGGCCAACGTCCTGACTTTC.

The chain recombines TRBV5-1 with TRBJ1-1; 7 bases align to TRBD1. Germline CDR1 SGHRS, CDR2 YFSETQ. Losses at the gene ends were 3 bases for V and 3 bases for J; bases not matched to a gene: 5. This CDR3 is 14 amino acids long. The CDR3 protein is CASSWRGRDTEAFF. The CDR3 DNA sequence: TGCGCCAGCAGCTGGAGGGGGCGCGACACTGAAGCTTTCTTT. The full variable domain, in which reference TRBV5-1 and TRBJ1-1 provide the parts outside the CDR3, is KAGVTQTPRYLIKTRGQQVTLSCSPISGHRSVSWYQQTPGQGLQFLFEYFSETQRNKGNFPGRFSGRQFSNSRSEMNVSTLELGDSALYLCASSWRGRDTEAFFGQGTRLTVV.

The chain employs TRBV6-5 and TRBJ1-1; D perhaps matches TRBD1 (6 bases). CDR3 size: 14 residues. Germline loops: CDR1 MNHEY, CDR2 SVGAGI. The V and J ends lost 7 bases and 4 bases respectively, with 16 bases between them. The CDR3 nucleotides are TGTGCCAGCAAGATTCAGGGGCCGGGCACTGAAGCTTTCTTT. It encodes CASKIQGPGTEAFF.

The chain links TRBV3-1 (or the pseudogene TRBV3-2) to TRBJ2-5, with TRBD1 matching over 9 bases. Trimming removed 4 bases from V and 3 bases from J; junction bases left unmatched: 3. The CDR3 consists of 14 residues. Looked up from germline, CDR1 is LGHDT and CDR2 is YNNKEL (reference sequence). The CDR3 reads CASSPRTGEETQYF. CDR3 in DNA: TGTGCCAGCAGCCCCCGGACAGGGGAAGAGACCCAGTACTTC.

This clone was counted a single time. The chain uses TRBV3-1 (or the pseudogene TRBV3-2) and TRBJ2-1, with 11 bases lining up with TRBD2. This CDR3 is 18 amino acids long. Germline trimming cut 5 bases from V and 0 bases from J; bases unmatched to any gene: 9. Per the germline V gene, CDR1 is LGHDT and CDR2 is YNNKEL (reference sequence). The CDR3 DNA reads as TGTGCCAGCAGCACATCCCCGGGACTAGCGGACTCCTACAATGAGCAGTTCTTC. Translation: CASSTSPGLADSYNEQFF.

The J gene is TRBJ2-5, the V gene TRBV11-3; D may be TRBD1 (6 bases). Germline CDR1 is SGHNT and CDR2 is YENEEA. CDR3 size: 14 residues. V lost 0 bases and J 2 bases, leaving 7 bases between the germline ends. The CDR3, as DNA: TGTGCCAGCAGCTTAGACCAGGGGCAAGAGACCCAGTACTTC. Its protein is CASSLDQGQETQYF. The whole variable domain, filled in from reference TRBV11-3 and TRBJ2-5, reads EAGVVQSPRYKIIEKKQPVAFWCNPISGHNTLYWYLQNLGQGPELLIRYENEEAVDDSQLPKDRFSAERLKGVDSTLKIQPAELGDSAVYLCASSLDQGQETQYFGPGTRLLVL.

The rearrangement joins TRBV4-1 to TRBJ2-1; 8 bases fit TRBD2. Per germline, CDR1 MGHRA and CDR2 YSYEKL. CDR3 size: 17 residues. The J segment lost 2 bases and the V segment lost 1 base, leaving 7 bases of the junction unmatched. The CDR3 region is CASSQVDLGLAYNEQFF. The CDR3 nucleotides are TGCGCCAGCAGCCAAGTCGACTTGGGACTAGCCTACAATGAGCAGTTCTTC.

This sequence joins TRBV2 and TRBJ2-7; 10 positions match TRBD2. The CDR3 runs 15 residues. Germline assignment: CDR1 SNHLY and CDR2 FYNNEI. The V segment lost 8 bases and the J segment 4 bases; nucleotides outside the gene matches: 11. CDR3 protein: CASLPGLADLYEQYF. The CDR3, as DNA: TGTGCCAGCCTCCCTGGACTAGCGGACTTGTACGAGCAGTACTTC.

The J gene is TRBJ1-2, the V gene TRBV6-6; tentatively, D is TRBD1 (5 bases). CDR1 and CDR2 from the germline V gene are MNHNY and SVGAGI (reference sequence). Trimming left V 7 bases short and J 8 bases short, with 17 bases between. The CDR3 consists of 13 residues. CDR3 DNA sequence: TGTGCCAGCAATGGAGACAGAATAGGAGGCTACACCTTC. It encodes CASNGDRIGGYTF.

This chain uses TRBV2 with TRBJ2-3; 14 bases fit TRBD2. V lost 4 bases and J lost 3; bases outside the gene matches: 0. The CDR3 totals 15 residues. Germline CDR1 reads SNHLY; CDR2 reads FYNNEI. The CDR3 nucleotides read TGTGCCAGCAGTGGACTAGCGGGAGGGACAGATACGCAGTATTTT. It yields the protein CASSGLAGGTDTQYF.

The chain is built from TRBV19 and TRBJ2-7; TRBD2 matches 8 bases. The CDR3 sequence is 15 residues long. With 5 bases clipped from V and 4 bases from J, the junction kept 10 bases outside the gene matches. The germline V gene has CDR1 LNHDA and CDR2 SQIVND (reference sequence). CDR3 sequence reads: CASSSTGTRSYEQYF. CDR3 nucleotide sequence: TGTGCCAGTAGTTCAACCGGGACTAGATCGTACGAGCAGTACTTC.

The chain recombines TRBV5-6 with TRBJ2-1; D might be TRBD2 (6 bases). Germline V gene data show CDR1 as SGHDT and CDR2 as YYEEEE. Trimming left V 4 bases short and J 4 bases short, with 15 bases between. This CDR3 contains 15 residues. This CDR3 reads CASSRSNGRYNEQFF. In DNA, the CDR3 is TGTGCCAGCAGCCGGTCTAACGGGAGATACAATGAGCAGTTCTTC.

The CDR3 spells CASSEALPQSNQPQHF. The CDR3 DNA reads TGTGCCAGCAGTGAAGCGCTTCCACAGAGCAATCAGCCCCAGCATTTT. The V and J genes are TRBV2 and TRBJ1-5; D is undetermined. CDR1 is SNHLY and CDR2 is FYNNEI in the germline V gene. Trimming stripped 0 bases from V and 1 base from J, with 10 bases between. The CDR3 extends over 16 amino acids. Filled out from reference TRBV2 and TRBJ1-5, the complete variable domain reads EPEVTQTPSHQVTQMGQEVILRCVPISNHLYFYWYRQILGQKVEFLVSFYNNEISEKSEIFDDQFSVERPDGSNFTLKIRSTKLEDSAMYFCASSEALPQSNQPQHFGDGTRLSIL.

The chain uses TRBV10-2 and TRBJ1-6, with 10 bases aligning to TRBD1. The V and J ends lost 8 bases and 9 bases, in that order; junction bases with no gene match: 13. The CDR3 loop spans 16 amino acids. Germline CDR1 reads WSHSY; CDR2 reads SAAADI. CDR3 nucleotide sequence: TGCGCCAGCCGCGACAGGGGGCGCGGGAGTACTTCACCCCTCCACTTT. Encoded protein: CASRDRGRGSTSPLHF.

The gene calls are TRBV9 and TRBJ2-1; TRBD2 matches 8 bases. V lost 6 bases and J lost 5; bases outside the gene matches: 10. Germline values: CDR1 SGDLS, CDR2 YYNGEE. The CDR3 is made up of 15 amino acids. The CDR3 region is CASKKGLGGDNEQFF. The CDR3 DNA follows: TGTGCCAGCAAGAAGGGACTAGGAGGGGACAATGAGCAGTTCTTC.

The rearrangement joins TRBV6-4 to TRBJ1-1, with D uncertain. Germline CDR1 is MRHNA and CDR2 is SNTAGT. The CDR3 runs to 13 residues. The V end lost 4 bases, the J end lost 4 bases, and 10 bases lay between the germline ends. The CDR3 sequence is CASSVLSGTEAFF. The DNA for the CDR3 is TGTGCCAGCAGTGTTTTATCGGGCACTGAAGCTTTCTTT.